The 23 T cell receptor beta chains given below trace back to one sample, sequenced in a study of blood T cell repertoires in COVID-19 (dated by TCRdb to between 2020 and 2021). Libraries came from the immunoSEQ multiplex PCR assay. TCRdb holds this immuneACCESS table with in-frame rearrangements only. Some clones are missing; in checked studies, unresolved V genes explain under half, and the rest has no known cause. This sample gives about 320,000 clones in total; roughly 85% of them show up just once. The ten top clones hold just over 7% of the sample. The sample taken for sequencing was peripheral blood. All receptors come from a human donor in a cohort sampled during active COVID-19.

V is TRBV27 and J is TRBJ2-7; 8 bases are shared with TRBD1. Germline V gene data show CDR1 as MNHEY and CDR2 as SMNVEV (reference sequence). Losses at the gene ends were 6 bases for V and 3 bases for J; bases not matched to a gene: 1. This CDR3 has 12 amino acids. The CDR3 nucleotides are TGTGCCAGCAGCGGACAGGGCTACGAGCAGTACTTC. Translating gives CASSGQGYEQYF.

This clone was seen only once. The chain carries TRBV27 and TRBJ2-3, with 11 bases aligning to TRBD2. With V trimmed by 6 bases and J by 0 bases, 17 bases remained unmatched. The length of the CDR3 is 20 residues. The germline CDR1 and CDR2 sequences are MNHEY and SMNVEV (reference sequence). The CDR3 DNA follows: TGTGCCAGCAGCCGCGGCCAAACTAGCGGGGGAAACCCTAGCACAGATACGCAGTATTTT. Amino acids: CASSRGQTSGGNPSTDTQYF.

The chain carries TRBV4-1 and TRBJ2-7; perhaps TRBD1 as D (5 bases). Germline V gene data show CDR1 as MGHRA and CDR2 as YSYEKL. This CDR3 has 16 amino acids. The germline V and J ends were trimmed by 1 base and 1 base, with 14 bases remaining between them. CDR3 protein: CASSQGRQTGSYEQYF. Written as DNA, the CDR3 is TGCGCCAGCAGCCAAGGCCGACAGACCGGATCCTACGAGCAGTACTTC.

The genes are TRBV6-5 and TRBJ1-1; D is ambiguous. Germline assignment: CDR1 MNHEY and CDR2 SVGAGI. This CDR3 is 14 amino acids long. The V gene lost 0 bases and the J gene lost 7 bases, with 12 bases spanning the gap. The CDR3 bases are TGTGCCAGCAGTTACTCGAGTTTTTTCGGTGAAGCTTTCTTT. Amino acid sequence: CASSYSSFFGEAFF.

The table lists this clone with a count of one. The chain couples TRBV5-1 to TRBJ2-7, with TRBD1 identical over 9 bases. The CDR3 has 16 residues. V shed 0 bases, J shed 5 bases, and the junction held 9 bases outside the gene matches. CDR1 is SGHRS and CDR2 is YFSETQ in the germline V gene. The CDR3 here is CASSLVKGQGSDEQYF. As DNA, the CDR3 is TGCGCCAGCAGCTTGGTCAAGGGACAGGGTTCCGACGAGCAGTACTTC.

The chain is built from TRBV27 and TRBJ1-4; TRBD1 might be the D (5 bases). CDR3 size: 14 residues. Germline V gives CDR1 MNHEY, CDR2 SMNVEV (reference sequence). V lost 8 bases and J lost 3, with 13 bases in between. The CDR3 reads CASGLGVANEKLFF. DNA for the CDR3: TGTGCCAGCGGACTAGGGGTGGCTAATGAAAAACTGTTTTTT.

CDR3 coding DNA: TGTGCCAGCAGTTTTAGCGCGGGGCGCGGCACAGATACGCAGTATTTT. Amino acids: CASSFSAGRGTDTQYF. This chain links TRBV2 with TRBJ2-3; D is perhaps TRBD2 (6 bases). The CDR3 loop spans 16 amino acids. Trimming removed 5 bases from V and 1 base from J, with 16 bases in between. Per the germline V gene, CDR1 is SNHLY and CDR2 is FYNNEI.

V usage is TRBV20-1 and J usage is TRBJ1-3, with D tentatively TRBD1 (6 bases). Looked up from germline, CDR1 is DFQATT and CDR2 is SNEGSKA (reference sequence). CDR3 length: 14 residues. V was pared by 3 bases and J by 4 bases, with 13 bases between. In DNA form, the CDR3 reads TGCAGTGCTAGTAACAGGGAAAACGGAAACACCATATATTTT. Translation gives CSASNRENGNTIYF.

The rearrangement joins TRBV28 to TRBJ2-3; D unresolved. The V end was cut by 8 bases, the J end by 6 bases, with 12 bases between. Germline values: CDR1 MDHEN, CDR2 SYDVKM. The CDR3 length is 12 residues. CDR3 amino acids: CASRISGDTQYF. The CDR3 coding sequence is TGTGCCAGCCGTATTTCGGGTGATACGCAGTATTTT.

This chain links TRBV19 with TRBJ2-3; perhaps TRBD1 as D (6 bases). Deletions cut 3 bases from V and 3 bases from J, with 22 bases between. This CDR3 has 18 amino acids. Germline CDR1 reads LNHDA; CDR2 reads SQIVND (reference sequence). The DNA for the CDR3 is TGTGCCAGTAGTATCGAAACCCTACAGGGTGATGGAACAGATACGCAGTATTTT. Amino acid sequence: CASSIETLQGDGTDTQYF. The full variable domain, in which reference TRBV19 and TRBJ2-3 provide the parts outside the CDR3, is DGGITQSPKYLFRKEGQNVTLSCEQNLNHDAMYWYRQDPGQGLRLIYYSQIVNDFQKGDIAEGYSVSREKKESFPLTVTSAQKNPTAFYLCASSIETLQGDGTDTQYFGPGTRLTVL.

V usage is TRBV11-2 and J usage is TRBJ1-5; 7 bases line up with TRBD1. The CDR3 spans 15 residues. V shed 3 bases and J 5 bases; nucleotides not matched to a gene: 7. Germline V CDR1 and CDR2: SGHAT, FQNNGV. CDR3 DNA: TGTGCCAGCAGCTTGGGACAGATTATCGATCAGCCCCAGCATTTT. Amino acid sequence: CASSLGQIIDQPQHF.

The chain combines TRBV11-3 with TRBJ2-3; D is perhaps TRBD1 (5 bases). This CDR3 is built from 14 residues. CDR1 and CDR2 (germline): SGHNT, YENEEA. V lost 5 bases to trimming and J lost 4 bases, with 13 bases between them. Written as DNA, the CDR3 is TGTGCCAGCAGCCCCGGACACTCCGCAGATACGCAGTATTTT. It translates to CASSPGHSADTQYF.

V usage is TRBV29-1 and J usage is TRBJ2-7, with D perhaps matching TRBD1 (6 bases). Per the germline V gene, CDR1 is SQVTM and CDR2 is ANQGSEA. This CDR3 is built from 14 residues. Trimming took 5 bases from V and 2 from J, leaving 16 bases between them. CDR3 DNA: TGCAGCGTTAAGGCCAGGACAGACCCCTACGAGCAGTACTTC. The encoded protein is CSVKARTDPYEQYF.

The chain has TRBV5-1 and TRBJ2-7; 11 bases are a match to TRBD2. This CDR3 spans 15 amino acids. The V segment lost 0 bases and the J segment 9 bases; nucleotides outside the gene matches: 8. Per the germline V gene, CDR1 is SGHRS and CDR2 is YFSETQ. This CDR3 is CASSLVAGGPPWQYF. Written as DNA, the CDR3 is TGCGCCAGCAGCTTGGTAGCGGGGGGGCCCCCTTGGCAGTACTTC. The whole variable domain, filled in from reference TRBV5-1 and TRBJ2-7, reads KAGVTQTPRYLIKTRGQQVTLSCSPISGHRSVSWYQQTPGQGLQFLFEYFSETQRNKGNFPGRFSGRQFSNSRSEMNVSTLELGDSALYLCASSLVAGGPPWQYFGPGTRLTVT.

The V gene is TRBV7-9, the J gene TRBJ2-6, with no clear D. The CDR3 has 15 amino acids. Germline loops: CDR1 SEHNR, CDR2 FQNEAQ (reference sequence). V was shortened by 1 base and J by 1 base, with 5 bases between the two germline ends. Here the CDR3 reads CASSLVESGANVLTF. CDR3 DNA sequence: TGTGCCAGCAGCTTAGTAGAATCTGGGGCCAACGTCCTGACTTTC.

This chain joins TRBV12-3 or TRBV12-4 and TRBJ1-1; D is perhaps TRBD1 (5 bases). With 7 bases removed from V and 5 bases from J, the gap between germline ends came to 14 bases. CDR3 size: 13 residues. In nucleotides, the CDR3 is TGTGCCAGCACCGCGGGGACTTTGACTGAAGCTTTCTTT. Its protein product is CASTAGTLTEAFF.

J is TRBJ2-7 and V is TRBV6-5; perhaps TRBD2 as D (5 bases). V was clipped by 4 bases and J by 0 bases, with 10 bases between them. The CDR3 extends over 14 amino acids. CDR1 MNHEY and CDR2 SVGAGI come from the germline V gene. The CDR3 is CASSSVGSSYEQYF. In DNA, the CDR3 is TGTGCCAGCAGTTCCGTGGGGAGCTCCTACGAGCAGTACTTC.

The gene calls are TRBV24-1 and TRBJ1-2; D may be TRBD1 (6 bases). Trimming took 4 bases from V and 6 from J, leaving 17 bases between them. Germline V gene sequence: CDR1 KGHDR, CDR2 SFDVKD. CDR3 size: 15 residues. In nucleotides, the CDR3 is TGTGCCACCAGTGACAGTAACAGGGCCTTGGATGGCTACACCTTC. It specifies CATSDSNRALDGYTF.

The count of this clone is one. This chain connects TRBV6-5 to TRBJ1-2; D unclear. The CDR3 consists of 13 residues. CDR1 is MNHEY and CDR2 is SVGAGI in the germline V gene. The V gene lost 0 bases and the J gene lost 8 bases, with 10 bases spanning the gap. CDR3 in amino acids: CASSYSSTTGYTF. The CDR3 DNA is TGTGCCAGCAGTTACTCGTCGACAACAGGCTACACCTTC.

The CDR3 DNA reads as TGTGCCAGCAGTGAATCCAGGGGGCGTAATTCACCCCTCCACTTT. Its protein is CASSESRGRNSPLHF. The chain uses TRBV6-1 and TRBJ1-6, with TRBD1 matching over 8 bases. The CDR3 is 15 amino acids. V gave up 2 bases and J gave up 6 bases; unmatched junction bases: 3. Germline V gene data show CDR1 as MNHNS and CDR2 as SASEGT.

The V call is TRBV5-1, the J call TRBJ2-3, with a weak D call TRBD2 (5 bases). Germline values: CDR1 SGHRS, CDR2 YFSETQ. The length of the CDR3 is 14 residues. V dropped 4 bases and J dropped 3 bases, with 12 bases sitting between them. The CDR3 DNA reads as TGCGCCAGCAGCATCGGGGATCGGACAGATACGCAGTATTTT. It specifies CASSIGDRTDTQYF.

The rearrangement joins TRBV15 to TRBJ1-1; perhaps TRBD1 as D (5 bases). Germline assignment: CDR1 LNHNV and CDR2 YYDKDF (reference sequence). This CDR3 is built from 14 residues. Trimming stripped 0 bases from V and 4 bases from J, with 9 bases between. CDR3 amino acids: CATSRDYQGTEAFF. The CDR3, as DNA: TGTGCCACCAGCAGAGATTACCAGGGCACTGAAGCTTTCTTT.

The rearrangement links TRBV7-8 to TRBJ1-1; D might be TRBD1 (6 bases). The CDR3 totals 14 residues. CDR1 and CDR2 (germline): SGHVS, FQNEAQ. Deletions cut 5 bases from V and 5 bases from J, with 15 bases between. The CDR3 loop is CASSHSQGWTEAFF. CDR3 coding DNA: TGTGCCAGCAGCCATAGCCAGGGGTGGACTGAAGCTTTCTTT. Combining the CDR3 with reference TRBV7-8 and TRBJ1-1 gives the whole variable domain GAGVSQSPRYKVAKRGQDVALRCDPISGHVSLFWYQQALGQGPEFLTYFQNEAQLDKSGLPSDRFFAERPEGSVSTLKIQRTQQEDSAVYLCASSHSQGWTEAFFGQGTRLTVV.